One and the same sample provided the 4 T cell receptor beta chains below, sequenced in a study of cytomegalovirus exposure and HLA in healthy donors. It was with 60 Vbeta and 13 Jbeta primers that the PCR ran. Clones were read by immunoSEQ multiplex PCR, and TCRdb kept only the in-frame ones, dropping some. The table has around 140,000 clones, 61% seen once. Sequenced material: PBMCs. All receptors come from a male donor in good health and CMV-seronegative.

The rearrangement joins TRBV7-2 to TRBJ2-5; D gene unclear. The germline gives CDR1 SGHTA, CDR2 FQGNSA. The germline V and J ends were trimmed by 0 bases and 5 bases, with 10 bases remaining between them. CDR3 size: 14 residues. DNA of the CDR3: TGTGCCAGCAGCTTAGCGGCTTCCGCCGAGACCCAGTACTTC. It is translated as CASSLAASAETQYF.

The CDR3 is CASSQDSPLDRAEKLFF. The CDR3 region has the DNA TGCGCCAGCAGCCAAGATTCGCCCCTTGACAGGGCTGAAAAACTGTTTTTT. The rearrangement links TRBV4-1 to TRBJ1-4; the match to TRBD1 covers 7 bases. From germline, CDR1 is MGHRA and CDR2 YSYEKL. CDR3 length: 17 residues. After removal of 0 bases from V and 7 bases from J, the junction contained 11 bases not matched to a gene.

The CDR3 spells CASRQGFGETQYF. The DNA of the CDR3 is TGTGCCTCAAGACAGGGGTTCGGGGAGACCCAGTACTTC. The chain combines TRBV27 with TRBJ2-5; 8 positions agree with TRBD1. V lost 11 bases to trimming and J lost 5 bases; unmatched junction nucleotides: 10. CDR3 length: 13 amino acids. Germline V gives CDR1 MNHEY, CDR2 SMNVEV (reference sequence).

The chain couples TRBV18 to TRBJ1-3; no definite D call. The CDR3 loop spans 14 amino acids. CDR1 is KGHSH, CDR2 LQKENI, per germline. The ends were cut back, 3 bases at V and 0 bases at J, with 6 bases in the middle. CDR3 sequence (DNA): TGTGCCAGCTCACCGGTCAGCTCTGGAAACACCATATATTTT. Encoded protein: CASSPVSSGNTIYF.